The T cell receptor beta chain under discussion was sequenced for a study of T-cell reconstitution after alpha-beta-depleted transplantation in children. Study-level results: Expanded graft clones, several hundred of them, were reportedly the source of alpha-beta T cells about two months after transplant. Surviving recipient T cells and thymic progenitors underlay high day-60 TCRbeta diversity in some patients. One year post-transplant, T-cell counts and diversity were largely derived from T cells produced anew.

This clonotype was observed at least ten times. The antigen is undetermined. V shed 0 bases and J shed 4 bases, with 11 bases lying between them. Per germline, CDR1 MNHEY and CDR2 SMNVEV (reference sequence). This CDR3 contains 15 residues. A TCRbeta library incorporating unique molecular identifiers was prepared. Using its own MiXCR run on the PCR reads, TCRdb lists one record per CDR3 protein. This table has more than 400,000 distinct CDR3 sequences, roughly 10% appearing once. This clonotype was obtained from a female patient aged 2-15 years who had a stem cell transplant for aplastic anemia, so the T cells may come from the graft donor. The gene calls are TRBV27 and TRBJ2-3; unclear D gene. The sample here was PBMCs, mostly from graft donor cells, taken 180 days after TCRalphabeta/CD19-depleted stem cell transplant. The CDR3 DNA sequence: TGTGCCAGCAGTTTATCCCTTCCCGCGGCAGATACGCAGTATTTT. Amino acids: CASSLSLPAADTQYF.